The source of this TCR beta chain is a study of CD8 T cells in ankylosing spondylitis. Regarding the study as a whole: In ankylosing spondylitis blood, a motif of roughly eight highly homologous TCR beta variants appeared characteristic. As reported, disease-linked clones showed significant enrichment in matched ankylosing spondylitis synovial fluid. Reactive arthritis synovial fluid and blood previously showed some of these motif variants.

This clonotype was found many times. The target antigen is unknown. This CDR3 has 14 amino acids. Germline V CDR1 and CDR2: SGDLS, YYNGEE. V lost 3 bases to trimming and J lost 1 base, with 8 bases between them. 5'-RACE, quantitative and with molecular barcodes, yielded the TCR beta libraries. TCRdb reprocessed the 5' RACE reads with MiXCR, giving one entry per CDR3 protein. The data contain some 38,000 distinct CDR3 sequences, less than 4% of them singletons. The sequence came from a male donor with ankylosing spondylitis or in good health (not recorded which). The source material was blood, either unsorted or a sorted T cell fraction (not recorded which). The chain links TRBV9 to TRBJ2-4; D possibly matches TRBD1 or TRBD2 (5 bases each). The CDR3 sequence is CASSDGGAKNIQYF. CDR3 coding DNA: TGTGCCAGCAGCGATGGGGGTGCCAAAAACATTCAGTACTTC.